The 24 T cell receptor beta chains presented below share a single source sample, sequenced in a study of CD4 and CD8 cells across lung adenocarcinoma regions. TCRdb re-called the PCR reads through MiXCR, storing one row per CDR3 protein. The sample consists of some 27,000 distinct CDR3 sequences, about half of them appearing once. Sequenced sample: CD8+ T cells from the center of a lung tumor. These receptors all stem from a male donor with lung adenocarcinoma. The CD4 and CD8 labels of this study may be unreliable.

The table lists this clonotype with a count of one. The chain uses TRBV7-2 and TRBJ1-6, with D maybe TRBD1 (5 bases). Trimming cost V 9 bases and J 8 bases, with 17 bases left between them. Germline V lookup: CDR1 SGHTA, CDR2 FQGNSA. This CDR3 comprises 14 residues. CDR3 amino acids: CASRVGTDYSPLHF. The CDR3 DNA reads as TGTGCCAGTAGGGTTGGGACTGATTATTCACCCCTCCACTTT.

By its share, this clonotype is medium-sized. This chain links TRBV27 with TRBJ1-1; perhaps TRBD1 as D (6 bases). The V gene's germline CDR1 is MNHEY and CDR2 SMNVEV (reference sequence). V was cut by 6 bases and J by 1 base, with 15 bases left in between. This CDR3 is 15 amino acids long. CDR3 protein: CASSPWGQRNTEAFF. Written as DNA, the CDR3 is TGTGCCAGCAGCCCCTGGGGGCAACGGAACACTGAAGCTTTCTTT.

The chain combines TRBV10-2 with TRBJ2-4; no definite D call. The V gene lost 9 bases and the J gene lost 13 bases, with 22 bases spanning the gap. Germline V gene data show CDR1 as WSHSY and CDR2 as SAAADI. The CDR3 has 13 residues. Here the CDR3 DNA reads TGCGCCAGGGGGATGTGTGGCAAAGACACGCAGTACTTC. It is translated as CARGMCGKDTQYF.

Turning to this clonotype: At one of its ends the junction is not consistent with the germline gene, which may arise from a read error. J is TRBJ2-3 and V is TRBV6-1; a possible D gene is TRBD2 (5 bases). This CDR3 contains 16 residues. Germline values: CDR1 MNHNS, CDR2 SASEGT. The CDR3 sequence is CASRQTGSSRPDTQYF. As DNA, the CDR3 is TGTGCCAGCAGGCAGACTGGGAGTTCCCGCCCAGATACGCAGTATTTC.

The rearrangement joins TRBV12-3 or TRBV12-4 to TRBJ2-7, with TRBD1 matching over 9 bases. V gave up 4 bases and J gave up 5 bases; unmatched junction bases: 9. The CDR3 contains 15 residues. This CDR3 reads CASSSKGQGWHEQYF. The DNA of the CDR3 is TGTGCCAGCAGTTCTAAGGGACAGGGTTGGCACGAGCAGTACTTC.

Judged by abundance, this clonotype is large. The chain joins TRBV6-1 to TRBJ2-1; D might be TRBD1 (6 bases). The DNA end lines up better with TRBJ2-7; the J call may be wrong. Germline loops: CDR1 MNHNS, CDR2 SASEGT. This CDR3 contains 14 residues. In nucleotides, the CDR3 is TGTGCCAGCAGTGAAATTAACAGAGGGGGCGAGCAGTACTTC. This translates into CASSEINRGGEQYF.

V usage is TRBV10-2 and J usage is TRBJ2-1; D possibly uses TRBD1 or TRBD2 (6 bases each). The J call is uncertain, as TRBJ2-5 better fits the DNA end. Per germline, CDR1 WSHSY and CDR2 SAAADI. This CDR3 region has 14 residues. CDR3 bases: TGCGCGGGGCTCGGGGGCCGTGCCAAAAAGACCCAGTACTTC. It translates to CAGLGGRAKKTQYF.

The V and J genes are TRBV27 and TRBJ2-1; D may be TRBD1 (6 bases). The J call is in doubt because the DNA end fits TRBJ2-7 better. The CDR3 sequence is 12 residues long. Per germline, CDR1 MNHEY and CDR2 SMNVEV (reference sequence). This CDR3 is CAGGREQDTQYF. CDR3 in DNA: TGTGCCGGGGGCCGAGAGCAAGATACGCAGTACTTC.

CDR3 sequence: CAIMASGDEQYF. The CDR3 DNA sequence: TGTGCCATCATGGCTAGCGGGGACGAGCAGTACTTC. The chain combines TRBV10-3 with TRBJ2-5, with 9 nucleotides matching TRBD2. TRBJ2-7 matches the DNA end more closely, so the J call is doubtful. Germline V CDR1 and CDR2: ENHRY, SYGVKD. The CDR3 length is 12 residues.

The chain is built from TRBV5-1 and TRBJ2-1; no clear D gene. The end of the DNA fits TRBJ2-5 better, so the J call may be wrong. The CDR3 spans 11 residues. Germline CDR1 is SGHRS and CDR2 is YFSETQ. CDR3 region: CASSAQETQYF. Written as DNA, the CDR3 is TGCGCCAGCAGCGCACAAGAGACCCAGTACTTC.

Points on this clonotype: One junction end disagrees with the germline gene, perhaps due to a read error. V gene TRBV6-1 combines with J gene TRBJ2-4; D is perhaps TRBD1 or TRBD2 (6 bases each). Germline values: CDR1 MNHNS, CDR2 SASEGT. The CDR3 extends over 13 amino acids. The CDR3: CARGVGGTNTQYF. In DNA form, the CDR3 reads TGTGCCAGGGGGGTCGGGGGCACAAATACTCAGTACTTT.

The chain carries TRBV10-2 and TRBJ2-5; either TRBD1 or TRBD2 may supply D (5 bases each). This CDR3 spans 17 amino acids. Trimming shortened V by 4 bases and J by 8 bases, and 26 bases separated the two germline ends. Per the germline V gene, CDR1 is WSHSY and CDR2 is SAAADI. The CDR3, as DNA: TGCGCCAGCAGTGCGGGTCCGGGGCGAGCTGGACCAGATACCCAGTACTTC. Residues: CASSAGPGRAGPDTQYF.

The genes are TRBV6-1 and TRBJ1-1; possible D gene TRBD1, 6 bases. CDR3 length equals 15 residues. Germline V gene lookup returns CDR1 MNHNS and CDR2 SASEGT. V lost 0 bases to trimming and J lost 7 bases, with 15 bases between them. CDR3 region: CASSEAGGGRDEAFF. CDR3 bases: TGTGCCAGCAGTGAAGCTGGCGGGGGGCGTGATGAAGCTTTCTTT.

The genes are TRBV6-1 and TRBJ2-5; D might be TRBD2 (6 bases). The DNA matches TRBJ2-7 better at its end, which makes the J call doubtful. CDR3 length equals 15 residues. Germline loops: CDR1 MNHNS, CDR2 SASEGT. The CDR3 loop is CASSEVGGPTYEQYF. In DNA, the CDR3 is TGTGCCAGCAGTGAAGTGGGGGGTCCAACCTACGAGCAGTACTTC.

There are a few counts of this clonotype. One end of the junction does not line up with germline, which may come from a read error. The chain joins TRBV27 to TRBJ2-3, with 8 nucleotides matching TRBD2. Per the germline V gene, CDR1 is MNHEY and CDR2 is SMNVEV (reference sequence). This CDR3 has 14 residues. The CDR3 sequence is CASSPLAGTDIQYF. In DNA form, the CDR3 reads TGTGCCAGCAGTCCCCTAGCGGGCACAGATATTCAGTACTTT.

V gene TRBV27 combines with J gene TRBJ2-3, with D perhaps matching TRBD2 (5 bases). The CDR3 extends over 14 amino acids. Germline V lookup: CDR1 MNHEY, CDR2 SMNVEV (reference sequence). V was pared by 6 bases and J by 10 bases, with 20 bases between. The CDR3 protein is CASRRDLNTGAQYF. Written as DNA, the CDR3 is TGTGCCAGCAGACGGGATTTAAACACCGGTGCGCAGTATTTT.

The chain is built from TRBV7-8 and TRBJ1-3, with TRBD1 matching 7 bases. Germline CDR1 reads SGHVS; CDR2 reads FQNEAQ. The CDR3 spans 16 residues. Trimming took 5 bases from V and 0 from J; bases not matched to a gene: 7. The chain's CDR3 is CASSAEGQASGNTIYF. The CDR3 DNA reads TGTGCCAGCAGCGCCGAAGGACAGGCCTCTGGAAACACCATATATTTT.

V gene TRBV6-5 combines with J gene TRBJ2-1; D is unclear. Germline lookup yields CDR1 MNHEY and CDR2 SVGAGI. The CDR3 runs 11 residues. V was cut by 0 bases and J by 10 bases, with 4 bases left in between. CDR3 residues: CASSYSYEQFF. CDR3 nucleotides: TGTGCCAGCAGTTACTCCTACGAGCAGTTCTTC.

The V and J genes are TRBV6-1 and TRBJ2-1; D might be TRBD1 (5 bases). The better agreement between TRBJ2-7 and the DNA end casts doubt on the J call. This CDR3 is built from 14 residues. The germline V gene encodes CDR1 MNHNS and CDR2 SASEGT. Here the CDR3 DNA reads TGTGCGGGCAGTGGGGCCCGAGGCCAAGATACGCAGTACTTC. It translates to CAGSGARGQDTQYF.

CDR3 sequence (DNA): TGCGCCAGCAGCTTCGGGACAGGGTCGACCACTGAAGCTTTCTTT. Protein product: CASSFGTGSTTEAFF. This chain links TRBV5-1 with TRBJ1-1; 9 bases fit TRBD1. Germline V CDR1 and CDR2: SGHRS, YFSETQ. The CDR3 is 15 amino acids. Trimming at V came to 2 bases and at J to 4 bases, leaving 6 bases not matched to a gene.

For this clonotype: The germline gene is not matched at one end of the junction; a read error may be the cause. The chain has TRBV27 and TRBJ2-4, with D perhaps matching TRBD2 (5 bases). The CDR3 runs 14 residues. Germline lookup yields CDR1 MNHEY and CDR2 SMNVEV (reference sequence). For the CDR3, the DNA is TGTGGCAGCAGTGGGCTGGGAGCCACAGACATGCAGTACTTC. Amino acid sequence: CGSSGLGATDMQYF.

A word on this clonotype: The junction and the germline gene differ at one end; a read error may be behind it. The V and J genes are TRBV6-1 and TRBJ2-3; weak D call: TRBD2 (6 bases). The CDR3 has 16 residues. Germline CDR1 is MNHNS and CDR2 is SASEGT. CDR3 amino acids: CASSAAGLAAKDTQYF. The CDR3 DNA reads TGTGCCAGCAGTGCGGCGGGGCTAGCAGCCAAAGACACGCAGTACTTT.

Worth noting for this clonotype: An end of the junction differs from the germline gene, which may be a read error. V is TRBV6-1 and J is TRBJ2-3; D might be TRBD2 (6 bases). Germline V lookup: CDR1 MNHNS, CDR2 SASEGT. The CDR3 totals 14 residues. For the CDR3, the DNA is TGTGCCAGCACGGAGCTGGGAGGCACAAATACGCAGTACTTT. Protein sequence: CASTELGGTNTQYF.

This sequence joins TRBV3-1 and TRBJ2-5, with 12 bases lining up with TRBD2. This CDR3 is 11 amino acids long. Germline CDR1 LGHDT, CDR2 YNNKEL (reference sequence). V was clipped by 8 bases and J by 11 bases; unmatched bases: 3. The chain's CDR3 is CASLAGGEQYF. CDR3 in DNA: TGTGCCAGCCTAGCGGGAGGGGAGCAGTACTTC.